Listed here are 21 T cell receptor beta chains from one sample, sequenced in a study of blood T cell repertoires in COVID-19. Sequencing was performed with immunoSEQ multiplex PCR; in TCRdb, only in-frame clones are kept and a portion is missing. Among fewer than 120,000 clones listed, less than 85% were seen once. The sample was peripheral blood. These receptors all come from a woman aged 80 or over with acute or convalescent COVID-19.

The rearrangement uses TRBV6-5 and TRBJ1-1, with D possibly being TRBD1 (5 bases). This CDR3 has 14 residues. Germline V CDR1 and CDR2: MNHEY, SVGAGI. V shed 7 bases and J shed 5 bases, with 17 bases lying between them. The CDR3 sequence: CASTPLGGRTEAFF. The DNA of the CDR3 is TGTGCCAGCACACCTCTCGGGGGGAGGACTGAAGCTTTCTTT.

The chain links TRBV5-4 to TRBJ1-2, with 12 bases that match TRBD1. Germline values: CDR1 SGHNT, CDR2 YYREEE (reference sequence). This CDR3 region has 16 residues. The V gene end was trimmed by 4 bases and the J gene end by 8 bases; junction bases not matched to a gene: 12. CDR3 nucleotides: TGTGCCAGCAGCATCGGGACAGGGGGCGTGATCGGAGGCTACACCTTC. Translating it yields CASSIGTGGVIGGYTF.

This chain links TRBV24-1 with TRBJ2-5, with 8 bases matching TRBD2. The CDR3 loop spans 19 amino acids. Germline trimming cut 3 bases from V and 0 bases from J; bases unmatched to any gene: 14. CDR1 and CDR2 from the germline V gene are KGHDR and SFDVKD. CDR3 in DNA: TGTGCCACCAGTGATAGTCGGGAGGGCGGGGACTTGTACCAAGAGACCCAGTACTTC. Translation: CATSDSREGGDLYQETQYF.

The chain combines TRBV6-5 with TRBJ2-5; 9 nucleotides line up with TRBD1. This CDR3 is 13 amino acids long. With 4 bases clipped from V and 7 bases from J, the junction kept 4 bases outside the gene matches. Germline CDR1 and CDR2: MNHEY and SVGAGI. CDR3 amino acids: CASSWTGQGTQYF. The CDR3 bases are TGTGCCAGCAGTTGGACGGGACAGGGGACCCAGTACTTC.

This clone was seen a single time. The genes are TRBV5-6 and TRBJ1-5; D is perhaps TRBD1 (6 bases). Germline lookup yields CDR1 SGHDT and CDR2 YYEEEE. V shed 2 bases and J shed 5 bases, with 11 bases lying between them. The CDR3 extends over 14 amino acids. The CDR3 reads CASSFTGNHQPQHF. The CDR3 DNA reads TGTGCCAGCAGCTTCACAGGGAATCATCAGCCCCAGCATTTT.

The CDR3 is CAWGQAGNTIYF. The CDR3 DNA reads as TGTGCCTGGGGACAGGCTGGAAACACCATATATTTT. J is TRBJ1-3 and V is TRBV30; 7 bases line up with TRBD1. V dropped 5 bases and J dropped 2; count of bases not matched to a gene: 0. CDR3 length: 12 residues. Germline assignment: CDR1 GTSNPN and CDR2 SVGIG (reference sequence).

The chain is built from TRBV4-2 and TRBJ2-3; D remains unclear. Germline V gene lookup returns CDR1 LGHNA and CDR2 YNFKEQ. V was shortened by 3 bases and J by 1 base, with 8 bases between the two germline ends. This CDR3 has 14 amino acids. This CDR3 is CASSHAVGTDTQYF. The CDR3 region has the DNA TGTGCCAGCAGCCACGCAGTGGGCACAGATACGCAGTATTTT.

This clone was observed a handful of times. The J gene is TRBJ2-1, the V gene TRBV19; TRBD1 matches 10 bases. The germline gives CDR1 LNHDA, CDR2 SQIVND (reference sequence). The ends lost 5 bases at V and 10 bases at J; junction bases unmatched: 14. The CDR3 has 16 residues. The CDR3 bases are TGTGCCAGTAGTTCCGACAGGGGGCCGTCGTGGCGGGAGCAGTTCTTC. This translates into CASSSDRGPSWREQFF.

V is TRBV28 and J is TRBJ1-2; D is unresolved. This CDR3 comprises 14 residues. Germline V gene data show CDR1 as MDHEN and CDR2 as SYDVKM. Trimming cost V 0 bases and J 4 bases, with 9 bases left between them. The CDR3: CASSLWTDSYGYTF. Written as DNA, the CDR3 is TGTGCCAGCAGTTTATGGACGGACTCCTATGGCTACACCTTC.

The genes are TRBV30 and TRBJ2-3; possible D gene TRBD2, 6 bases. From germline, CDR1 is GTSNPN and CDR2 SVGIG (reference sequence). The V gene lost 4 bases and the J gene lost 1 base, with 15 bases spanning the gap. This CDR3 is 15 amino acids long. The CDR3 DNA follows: TGTGCCTGGAAATATGGCGGGGCCGGCACAGATACGCAGTATTTT. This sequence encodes CAWKYGGAGTDTQYF.

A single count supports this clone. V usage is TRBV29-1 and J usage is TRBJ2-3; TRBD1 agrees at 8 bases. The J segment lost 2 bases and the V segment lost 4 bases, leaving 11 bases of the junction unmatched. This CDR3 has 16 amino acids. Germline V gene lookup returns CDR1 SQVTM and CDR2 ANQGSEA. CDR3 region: CSVGRWGTGNTDTQYF. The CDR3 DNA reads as TGCAGCGTTGGGAGGTGGGGGACAGGCAACACAGATACGCAGTATTTT.

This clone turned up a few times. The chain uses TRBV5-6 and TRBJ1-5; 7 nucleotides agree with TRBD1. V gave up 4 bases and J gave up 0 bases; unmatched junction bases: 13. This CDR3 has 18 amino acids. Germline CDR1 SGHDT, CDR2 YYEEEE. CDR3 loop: CASSANRDRTYSNQPQHF. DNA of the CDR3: TGTGCCAGCAGCGCTAACCGGGACAGAACATATAGCAATCAGCCCCAGCATTTT. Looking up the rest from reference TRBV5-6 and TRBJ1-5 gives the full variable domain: DAGVTQSPTHLIKTRGQQVTLRCSPKSGHDTVSWYQQALGQGPQFIFQYYEEEERQRGNFPDRFSGHQFPNYSSELNVNALLLGDSALYLCASSANRDRTYSNQPQHFGDGTRLSIL.

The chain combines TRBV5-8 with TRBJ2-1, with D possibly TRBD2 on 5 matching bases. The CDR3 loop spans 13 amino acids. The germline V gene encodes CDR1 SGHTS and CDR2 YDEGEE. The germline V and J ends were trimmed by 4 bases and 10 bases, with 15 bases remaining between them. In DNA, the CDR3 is TGTGCCAGCAGCCAGCCTGGAGGTCGGGAGCAGTTCTTC. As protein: CASSQPGGREQFF.

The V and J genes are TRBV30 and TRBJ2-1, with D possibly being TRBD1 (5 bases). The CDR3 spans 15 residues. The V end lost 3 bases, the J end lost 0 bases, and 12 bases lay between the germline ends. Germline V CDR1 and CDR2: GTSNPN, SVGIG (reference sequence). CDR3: CAWRRQPSSYNEQFF. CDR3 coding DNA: TGTGCCTGGAGGCGACAGCCTAGCTCCTACAATGAGCAGTTCTTC.

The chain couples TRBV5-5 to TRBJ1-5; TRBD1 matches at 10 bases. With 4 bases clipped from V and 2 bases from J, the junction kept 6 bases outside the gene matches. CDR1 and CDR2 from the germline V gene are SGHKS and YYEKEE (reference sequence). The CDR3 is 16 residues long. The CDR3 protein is CASSPAGTGGNQPQHF. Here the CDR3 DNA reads TGTGCCAGCAGCCCCGCCGGGACAGGGGGCAATCAGCCCCAGCATTTT.

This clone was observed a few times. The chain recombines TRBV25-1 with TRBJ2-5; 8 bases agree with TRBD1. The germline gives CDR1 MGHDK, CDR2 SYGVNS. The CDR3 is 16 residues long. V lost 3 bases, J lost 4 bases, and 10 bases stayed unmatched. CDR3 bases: TGTGCCAGCAGTGACTTAGGCAGGGGGCGGGTAGAGACCCAGTACTTC. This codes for CASSDLGRGRVETQYF.

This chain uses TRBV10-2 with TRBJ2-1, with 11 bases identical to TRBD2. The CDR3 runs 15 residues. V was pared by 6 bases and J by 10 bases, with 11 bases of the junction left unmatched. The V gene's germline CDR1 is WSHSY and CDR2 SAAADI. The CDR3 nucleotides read TGCGCCAGCAGCCTTAGCGGGAGGGCAAAGGTGGAGCAGTTCTTC. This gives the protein CASSLSGRAKVEQFF.

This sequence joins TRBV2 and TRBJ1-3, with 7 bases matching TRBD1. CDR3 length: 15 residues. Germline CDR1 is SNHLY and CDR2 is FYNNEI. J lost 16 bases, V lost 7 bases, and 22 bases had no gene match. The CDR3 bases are TGTGCCAGCAAACAAAGGCGAGGGGGCGAAACACCAGACTATTTT. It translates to CASKQRRGGETPDYF.

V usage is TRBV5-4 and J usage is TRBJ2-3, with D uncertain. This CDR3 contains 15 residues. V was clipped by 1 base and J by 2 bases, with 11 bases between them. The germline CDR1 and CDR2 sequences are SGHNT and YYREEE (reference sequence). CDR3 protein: CASSLRIDITDTQYF. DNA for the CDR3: TGTGCCAGCAGCTTGCGGATAGACATCACAGATACGCAGTATTTT. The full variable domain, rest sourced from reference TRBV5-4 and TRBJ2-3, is ETGVTQSPTHLIKTRGQQVTLRCSSQSGHNTVSWYQQALGQGPQFIFQYYREEENGRGNFPPRFSGLQFPNYSSELNVNALELDDSALYLCASSLRIDITDTQYFGPGTRLTVL.

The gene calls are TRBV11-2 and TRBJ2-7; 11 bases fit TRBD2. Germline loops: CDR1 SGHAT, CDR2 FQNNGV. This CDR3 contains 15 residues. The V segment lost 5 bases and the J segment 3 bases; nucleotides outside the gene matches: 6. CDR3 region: CASSISGTSGYEQYF. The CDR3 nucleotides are TGTGCCAGCAGCATATCCGGGACTAGCGGCTACGAGCAGTACTTC. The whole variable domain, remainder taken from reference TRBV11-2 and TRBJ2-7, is EAGVAQSPRYKIIEKRQSVAFWCNPISGHATLYWYQQILGQGPKLLIQFQNNGVVDDSQLPKDRFSAERLKGVDSTLKIQPAKLEDSAVYLCASSISGTSGYEQYFGPGTRLTVT.

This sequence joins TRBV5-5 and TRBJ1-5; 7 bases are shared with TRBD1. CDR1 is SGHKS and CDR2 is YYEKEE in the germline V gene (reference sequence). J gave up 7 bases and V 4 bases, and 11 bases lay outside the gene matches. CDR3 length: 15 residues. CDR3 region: CASSPGTGAGQPQHF. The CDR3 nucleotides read TGTGCCAGCAGCCCGGGTACAGGGGCGGGGCAGCCCCAGCATTTT.